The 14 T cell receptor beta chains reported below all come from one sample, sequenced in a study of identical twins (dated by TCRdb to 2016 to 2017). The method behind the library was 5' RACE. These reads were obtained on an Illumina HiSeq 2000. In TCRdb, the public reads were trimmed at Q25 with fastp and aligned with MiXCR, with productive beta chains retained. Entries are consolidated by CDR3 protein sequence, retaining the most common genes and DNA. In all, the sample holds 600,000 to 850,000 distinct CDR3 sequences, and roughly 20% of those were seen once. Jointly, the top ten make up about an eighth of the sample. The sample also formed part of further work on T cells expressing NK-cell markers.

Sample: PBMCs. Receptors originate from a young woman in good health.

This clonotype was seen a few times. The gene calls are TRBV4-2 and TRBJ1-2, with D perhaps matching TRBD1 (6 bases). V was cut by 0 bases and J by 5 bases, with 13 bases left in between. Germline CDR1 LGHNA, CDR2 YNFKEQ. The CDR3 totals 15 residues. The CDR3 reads CASSQDRTASYGYTF. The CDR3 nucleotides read TGTGCCAGCAGCCAAGATCGGACAGCCAGTTATGGCTACACCTTC.

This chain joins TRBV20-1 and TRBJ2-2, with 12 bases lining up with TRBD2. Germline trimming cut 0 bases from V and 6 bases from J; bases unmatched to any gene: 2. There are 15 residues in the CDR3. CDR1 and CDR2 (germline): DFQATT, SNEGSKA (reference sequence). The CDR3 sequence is CSARERTSGAGELFF. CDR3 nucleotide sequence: TGCAGTGCTAGAGAGAGGACTAGCGGGGCCGGGGAGCTGTTTTTT.

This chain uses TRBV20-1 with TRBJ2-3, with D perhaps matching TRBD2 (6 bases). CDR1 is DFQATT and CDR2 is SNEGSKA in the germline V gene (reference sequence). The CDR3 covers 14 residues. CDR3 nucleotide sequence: TGCAGCGAAATTGTCTCTAATAGCGGAGATACGCAGTATTTT. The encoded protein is CSEIVSNSGDTQYF.

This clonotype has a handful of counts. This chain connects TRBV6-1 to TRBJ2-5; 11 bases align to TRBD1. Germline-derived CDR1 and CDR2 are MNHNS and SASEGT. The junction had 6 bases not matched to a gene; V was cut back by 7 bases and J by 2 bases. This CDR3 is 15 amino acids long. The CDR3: CASIGRDRGQETQYF. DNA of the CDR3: TGTGCCAGCATCGGCCGGGACAGGGGGCAAGAGACCCAGTACTTC.

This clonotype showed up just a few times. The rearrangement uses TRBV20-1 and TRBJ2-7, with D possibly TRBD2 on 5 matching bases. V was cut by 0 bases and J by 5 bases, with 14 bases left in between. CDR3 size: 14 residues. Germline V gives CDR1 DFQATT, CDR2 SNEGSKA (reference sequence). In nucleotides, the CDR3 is TGCAGTGCTAGAGATGGTGGGAGTTTCCACGAGCAGTACTTC. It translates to CSARDGGSFHEQYF.

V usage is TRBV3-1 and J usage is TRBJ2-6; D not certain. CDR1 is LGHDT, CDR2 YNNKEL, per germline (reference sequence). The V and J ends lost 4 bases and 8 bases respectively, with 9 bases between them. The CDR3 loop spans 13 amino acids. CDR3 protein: CASSRAPPNVLTF. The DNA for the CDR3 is TGTGCCAGCAGCCGGGCCCCCCCCAACGTCCTGACTTTC.

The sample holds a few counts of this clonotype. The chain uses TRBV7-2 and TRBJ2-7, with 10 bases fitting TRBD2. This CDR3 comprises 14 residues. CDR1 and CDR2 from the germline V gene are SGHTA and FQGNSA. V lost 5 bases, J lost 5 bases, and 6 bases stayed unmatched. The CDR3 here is CASSAGLARNEQYF. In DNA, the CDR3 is TGTGCCAGCAGCGCGGGACTAGCGAGGAACGAGCAGTACTTC.

The DNA of the CDR3 is TGTGCCAGCAGCGCGCCGGACAACCCCTACGAGCAGTACTTC. Translating gives CASSAPDNPYEQYF. This rearrangement joins TRBV5-8 to TRBJ2-7, with a possible D match to TRBD1 (5 bases). In germline, CDR1 is SGHTS, CDR2 YDEGEE. There are 14 residues in the CDR3. V gave up 4 bases and J gave up 2 bases, with 13 bases separating them.

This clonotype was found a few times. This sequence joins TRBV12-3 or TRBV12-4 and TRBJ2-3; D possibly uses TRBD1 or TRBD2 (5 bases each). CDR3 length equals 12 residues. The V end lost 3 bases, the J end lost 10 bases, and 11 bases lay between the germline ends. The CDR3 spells CASSFGARAQYF. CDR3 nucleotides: TGTGCCAGCAGTTTCGGGGCCCGCGCGCAGTATTTT.

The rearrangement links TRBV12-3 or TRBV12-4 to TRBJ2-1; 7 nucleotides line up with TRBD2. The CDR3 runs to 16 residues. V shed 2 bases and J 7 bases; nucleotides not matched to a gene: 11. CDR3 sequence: CASSLPSGLEGNEQFF. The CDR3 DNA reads TGTGCCAGCAGTTTACCTAGCGGCCTGGAAGGGAATGAGCAGTTCTTC.

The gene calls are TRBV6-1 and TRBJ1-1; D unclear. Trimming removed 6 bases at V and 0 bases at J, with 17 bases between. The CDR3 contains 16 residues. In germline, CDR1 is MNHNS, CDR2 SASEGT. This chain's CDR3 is CASSHGPRGLNTEAFF. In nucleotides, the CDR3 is TGTGCCAGCAGCCACGGACCGCGCGGATTGAACACTGAAGCTTTCTTT.

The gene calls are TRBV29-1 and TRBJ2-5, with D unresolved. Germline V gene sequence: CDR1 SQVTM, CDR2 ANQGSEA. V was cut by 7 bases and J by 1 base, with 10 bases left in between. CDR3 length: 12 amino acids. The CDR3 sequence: CSARHLQETQYF. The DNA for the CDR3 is TGCAGCGCTAGACACCTCCAAGAGACCCAGTACTTC.

Here the CDR3 DNA reads TGTGCCAGCAGTTACTCTGCGGGGGTATGGGTCGCTGGAAACACCATATATTTT. Translating gives CASSYSAGVWVAGNTIYF. The V gene is TRBV6-5, the J gene TRBJ1-3; D perhaps matches TRBD1 (5 bases). Germline CDR1 reads MNHEY; CDR2 reads SVGAGI. Trimming took 0 bases from V and 2 from J, leaving 17 bases between them. The CDR3 is 18 amino acids.

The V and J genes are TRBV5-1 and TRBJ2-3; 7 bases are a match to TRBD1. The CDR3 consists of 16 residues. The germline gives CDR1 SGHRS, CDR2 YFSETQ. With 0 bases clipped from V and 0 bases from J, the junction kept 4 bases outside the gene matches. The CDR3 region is CASSLGHRGSTDTQYF. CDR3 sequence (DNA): TGCGCCAGCAGCTTGGGCCACAGGGGAAGCACAGATACGCAGTATTTT.